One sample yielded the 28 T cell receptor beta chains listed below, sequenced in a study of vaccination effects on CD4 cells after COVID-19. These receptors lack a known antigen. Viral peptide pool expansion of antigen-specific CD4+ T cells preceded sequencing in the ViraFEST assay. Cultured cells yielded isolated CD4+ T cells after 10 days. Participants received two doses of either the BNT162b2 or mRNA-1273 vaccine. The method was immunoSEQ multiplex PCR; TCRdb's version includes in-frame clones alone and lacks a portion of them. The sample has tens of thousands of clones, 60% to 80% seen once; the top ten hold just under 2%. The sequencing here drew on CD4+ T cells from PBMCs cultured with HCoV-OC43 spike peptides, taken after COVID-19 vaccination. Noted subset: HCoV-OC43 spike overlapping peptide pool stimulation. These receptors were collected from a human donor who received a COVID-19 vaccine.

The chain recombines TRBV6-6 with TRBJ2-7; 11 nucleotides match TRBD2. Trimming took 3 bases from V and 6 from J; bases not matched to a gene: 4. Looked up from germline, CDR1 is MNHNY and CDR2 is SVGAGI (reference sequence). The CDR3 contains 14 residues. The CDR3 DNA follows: TGTGCCAGCAGTTATCGACTAGCGGGGAGCGAGCAGTACGTC. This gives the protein CASSYRLAGSEQYV.

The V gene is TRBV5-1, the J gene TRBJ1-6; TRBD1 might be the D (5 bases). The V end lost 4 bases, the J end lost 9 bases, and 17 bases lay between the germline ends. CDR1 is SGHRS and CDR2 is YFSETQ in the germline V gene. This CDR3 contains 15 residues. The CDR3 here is CASSQGRQGSSPLHF. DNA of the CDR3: TGCGCCAGCAGCCAAGGAAGGCAGGGCAGTTCACCCCTCCACTTT. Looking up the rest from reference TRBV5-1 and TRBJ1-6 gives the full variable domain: KAGVTQTPRYLIKTRGQQVTLSCSPISGHRSVSWYQQTPGQGLQFLFEYFSETQRNKGNFPGRFSGRQFSNSRSEMNVSTLELGDSALYLCASSQGRQGSSPLHFGNGTRLTVT.

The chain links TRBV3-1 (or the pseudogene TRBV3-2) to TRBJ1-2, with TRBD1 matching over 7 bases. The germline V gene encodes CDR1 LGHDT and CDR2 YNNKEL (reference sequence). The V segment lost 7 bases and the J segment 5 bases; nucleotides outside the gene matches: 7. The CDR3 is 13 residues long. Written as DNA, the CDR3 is TGTGCCAGCACAGCGGGACAGCGTTATGGCTACACCTTC. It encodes CASTAGQRYGYTF.

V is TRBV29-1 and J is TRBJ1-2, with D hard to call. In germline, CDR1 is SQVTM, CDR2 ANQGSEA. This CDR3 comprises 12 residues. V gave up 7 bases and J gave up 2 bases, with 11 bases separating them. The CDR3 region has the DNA TGCAGCGCCGAGGACCTAAACTATGGCTACACCTTC. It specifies CSAEDLNYGYTF.

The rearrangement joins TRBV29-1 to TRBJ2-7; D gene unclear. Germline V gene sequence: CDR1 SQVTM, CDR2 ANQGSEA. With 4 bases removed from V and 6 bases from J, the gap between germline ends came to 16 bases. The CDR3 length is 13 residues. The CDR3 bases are TGCAGCGTTGTATCATACAGTGTCGGCGAGCAGTACGTC. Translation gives CSVVSYSVGEQYV.

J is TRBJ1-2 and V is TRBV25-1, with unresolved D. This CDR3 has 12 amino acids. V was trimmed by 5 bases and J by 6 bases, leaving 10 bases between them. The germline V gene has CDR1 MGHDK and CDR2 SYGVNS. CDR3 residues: CASSRGLNGYTF. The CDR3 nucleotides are TGTGCCAGCAGTCGGGGTCTAAATGGCTACACCTTC.

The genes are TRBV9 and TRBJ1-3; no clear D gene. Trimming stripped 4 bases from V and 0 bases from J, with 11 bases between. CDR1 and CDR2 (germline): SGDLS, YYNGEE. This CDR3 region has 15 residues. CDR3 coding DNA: TGTGCCAGCAGCATCGAAGGAGTCTCTGGAAACACCATATATTTT. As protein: CASSIEGVSGNTIYF.

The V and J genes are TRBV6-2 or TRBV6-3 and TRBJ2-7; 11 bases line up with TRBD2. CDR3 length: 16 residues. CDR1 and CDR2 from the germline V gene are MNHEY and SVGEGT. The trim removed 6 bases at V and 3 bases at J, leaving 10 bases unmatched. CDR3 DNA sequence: TGTGCCAGCAGCCCCCCCGGGACTAGCGGCCTCTACGAGCAGTACGTC. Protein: CASSPPGTSGLYEQYV.

This CDR3 is CASPRDRGRTEAFF. Here the CDR3 DNA reads TGTGCCAGCCCTAGGGACAGGGGTAGAACTGAAGCTTTCTTT. V and J are TRBV6-5 and TRBJ1-1, with 10 positions matching TRBD1. Germline values: CDR1 MNHEY, CDR2 SVGAGI. This CDR3 is built from 14 residues. With V trimmed by 8 bases and J by 5 bases, 8 bases remained unmatched.

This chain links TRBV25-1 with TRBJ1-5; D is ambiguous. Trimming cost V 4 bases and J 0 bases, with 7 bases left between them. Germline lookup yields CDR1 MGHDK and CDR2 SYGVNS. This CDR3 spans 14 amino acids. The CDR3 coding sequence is TGTGCCAGCAGTGGCCGGAATAGCAATCAGCCCCAGCATTTT. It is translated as CASSGRNSNQPQHF.

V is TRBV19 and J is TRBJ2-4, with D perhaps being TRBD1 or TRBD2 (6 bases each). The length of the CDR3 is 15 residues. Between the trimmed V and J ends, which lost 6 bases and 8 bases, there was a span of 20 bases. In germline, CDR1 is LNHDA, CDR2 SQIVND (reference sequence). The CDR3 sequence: CASSTPRGGLHIQYF. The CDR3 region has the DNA TGTGCCAGTAGCACTCCTAGAGGGGGGCTTCACATTCAGTACTTC.

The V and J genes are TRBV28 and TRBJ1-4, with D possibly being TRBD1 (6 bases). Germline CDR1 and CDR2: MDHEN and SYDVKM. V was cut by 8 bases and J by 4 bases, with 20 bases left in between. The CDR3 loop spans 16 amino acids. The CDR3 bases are TGTGCCAGCTGGGGAATAGGGGGGTCGTTTAATGAAAAACTGTTTTTT. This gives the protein CASWGIGGSFNEKLFF.

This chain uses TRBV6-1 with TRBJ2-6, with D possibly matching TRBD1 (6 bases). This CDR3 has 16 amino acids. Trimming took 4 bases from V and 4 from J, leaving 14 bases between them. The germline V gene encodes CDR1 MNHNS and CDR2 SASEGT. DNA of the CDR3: TGTGCCAGCAGTGCGCCCAGGGGAAGAGGGGCCAACGTCCTGACTTTC. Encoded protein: CASSAPRGRGANVLTF.

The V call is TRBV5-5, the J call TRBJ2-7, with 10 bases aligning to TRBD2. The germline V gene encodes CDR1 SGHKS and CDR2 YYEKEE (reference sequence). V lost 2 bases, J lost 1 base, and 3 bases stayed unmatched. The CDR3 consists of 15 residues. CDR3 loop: CASSFGLAVSYEQYV. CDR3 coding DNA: TGTGCCAGCAGCTTTGGACTAGCGGTGTCCTACGAGCAGTACGTC.

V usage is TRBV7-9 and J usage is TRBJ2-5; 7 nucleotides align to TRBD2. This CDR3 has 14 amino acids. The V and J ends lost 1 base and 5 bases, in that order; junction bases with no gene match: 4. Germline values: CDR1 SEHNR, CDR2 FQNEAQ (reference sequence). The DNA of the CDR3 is TGTGCCAGCAGCTTAGGTGGGGGAGGGGAGACCCAGTACTTC. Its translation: CASSLGGGGETQYF.

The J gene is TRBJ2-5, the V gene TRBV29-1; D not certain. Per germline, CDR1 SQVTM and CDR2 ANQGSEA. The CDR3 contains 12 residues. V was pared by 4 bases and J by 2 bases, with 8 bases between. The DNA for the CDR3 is TGCAGCGTTGTGTCGAGTCAAGAGACCCAGTACTTC. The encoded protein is CSVVSSQETQYF. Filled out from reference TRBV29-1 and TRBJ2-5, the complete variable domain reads SAVISQKPSRDICQRGTSLTIQCQVDSQVTMMFWYRQQPGQSLTLIATANQGSEATYESGFVIDKFPISRPNLTFSTLTVSNMSPEDSSIYLCSVVSSQETQYFGPGTRLLVL.

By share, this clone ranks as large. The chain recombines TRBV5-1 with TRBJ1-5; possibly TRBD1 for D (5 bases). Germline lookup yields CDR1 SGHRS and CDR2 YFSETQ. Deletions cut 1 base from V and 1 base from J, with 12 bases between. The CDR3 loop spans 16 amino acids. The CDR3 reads CASSLMPGQSNQPQHF. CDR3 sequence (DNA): TGCGCCAGCAGCTTGATGCCGGGGCAGAGCAATCAGCCCCAGCATTTT.

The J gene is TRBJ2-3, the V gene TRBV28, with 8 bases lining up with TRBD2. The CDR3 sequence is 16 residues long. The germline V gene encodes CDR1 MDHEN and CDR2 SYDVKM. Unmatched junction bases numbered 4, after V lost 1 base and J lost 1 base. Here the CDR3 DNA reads TGTGCCAGCAGTTTATTCGGTAGCGGGGGCACAGATACGCAGTATTTT. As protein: CASSLFGSGGTDTQYF.

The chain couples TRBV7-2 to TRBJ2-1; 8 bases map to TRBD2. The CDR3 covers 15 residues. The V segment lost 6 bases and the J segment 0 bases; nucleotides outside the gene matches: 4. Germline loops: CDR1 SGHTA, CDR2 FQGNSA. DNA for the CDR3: TGTGCCAGCAGGAGCGGGGGCCTCTCCTACAATGAGCAGTTCTTC. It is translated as CASRSGGLSYNEQFF.

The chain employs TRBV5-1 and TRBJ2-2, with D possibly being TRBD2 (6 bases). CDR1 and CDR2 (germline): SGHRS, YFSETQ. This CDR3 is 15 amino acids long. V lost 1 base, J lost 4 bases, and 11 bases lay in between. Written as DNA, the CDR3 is TGCGCCAGCAGCTTGTTTTCCGGGGGCACCGGGGAGCTGTTTTTT. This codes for CASSLFSGGTGELFF.

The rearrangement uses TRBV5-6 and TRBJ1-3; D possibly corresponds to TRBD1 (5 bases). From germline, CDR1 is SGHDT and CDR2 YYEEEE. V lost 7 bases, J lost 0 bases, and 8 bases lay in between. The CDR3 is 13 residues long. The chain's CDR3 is CASLGRSGNTIYF. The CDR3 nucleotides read TGTGCCAGCCTGGGACGCTCTGGAAACACCATATATTTT.

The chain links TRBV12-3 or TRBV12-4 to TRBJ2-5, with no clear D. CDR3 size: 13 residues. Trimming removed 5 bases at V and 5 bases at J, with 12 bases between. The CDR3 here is CASSILDAETQYF. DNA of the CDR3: TGTGCCAGCAGTATACTCGACGCGGAGACCCAGTACTTC.

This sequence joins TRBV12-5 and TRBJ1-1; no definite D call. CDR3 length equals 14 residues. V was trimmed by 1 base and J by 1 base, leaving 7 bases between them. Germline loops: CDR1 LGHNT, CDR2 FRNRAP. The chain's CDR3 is CASGLDTRNTEAFF. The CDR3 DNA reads TGTGCTAGTGGTTTGGACACAAGGAACACTGAAGCTTTCTTT.

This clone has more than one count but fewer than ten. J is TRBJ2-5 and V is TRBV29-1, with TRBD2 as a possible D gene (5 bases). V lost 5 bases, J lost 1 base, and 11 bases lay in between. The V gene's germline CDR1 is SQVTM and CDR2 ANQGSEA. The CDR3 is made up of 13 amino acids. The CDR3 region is CSVPTLGQETQYF. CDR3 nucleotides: TGCAGCGTTCCGACACTAGGCCAAGAGACCCAGTACTTC.

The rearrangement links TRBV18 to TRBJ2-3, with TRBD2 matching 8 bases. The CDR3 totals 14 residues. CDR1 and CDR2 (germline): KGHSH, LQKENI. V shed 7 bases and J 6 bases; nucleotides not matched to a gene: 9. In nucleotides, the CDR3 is TGTGCCAGCTTACAACGGGGGGGCCCCGATACGCAGTATTTT. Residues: CASLQRGGPDTQYF.

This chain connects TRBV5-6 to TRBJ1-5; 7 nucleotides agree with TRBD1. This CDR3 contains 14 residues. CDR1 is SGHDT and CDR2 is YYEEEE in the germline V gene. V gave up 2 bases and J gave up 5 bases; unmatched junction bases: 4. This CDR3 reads CASSFSTGDQPQHF. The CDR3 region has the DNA TGTGCCAGCAGCTTTAGCACAGGGGATCAGCCCCAGCATTTT.

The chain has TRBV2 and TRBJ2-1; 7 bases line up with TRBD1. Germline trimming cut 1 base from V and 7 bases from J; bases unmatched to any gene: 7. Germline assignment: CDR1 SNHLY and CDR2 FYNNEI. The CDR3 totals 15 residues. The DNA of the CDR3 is TGTGCCAGCAGTGAAGAAGGGGGCGCATCGAATGAGCAGTTCTTC. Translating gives CASSEEGGASNEQFF.

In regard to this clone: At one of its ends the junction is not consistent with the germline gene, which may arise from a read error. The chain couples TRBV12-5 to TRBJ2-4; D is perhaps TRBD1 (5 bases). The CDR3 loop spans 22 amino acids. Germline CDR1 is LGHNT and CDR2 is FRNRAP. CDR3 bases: TGTGCTAGTGGCTTGGGCCTGACCGACAGAGTCCTCGTCTATTTAGCCAAAAACATTCAGTACTTC. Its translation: CASGLGLTDRVLVYLAKNIQYF.